The clone carrying this T cell receptor beta chain appeared a few times. Original analysis: Reference gene primer amplification in the assay estimated nucleated cell counts. Sequencing was performed with immunoSEQ multiplex PCR; in TCRdb, only in-frame clones are kept and a portion is missing. That table furnishes V, J and clone size, whereas the DNA furnished D and trimming. The sample lists 150,000 or so clones, 82% occurring once. This specimen comes from a study of blood T cell repertoires in COVID-19. Overall study context: PBMCs, B-cell-depleted T cells, or T cells were the source of the cDNA or gDNA that made up the material.

Patients of the Seattle cohort, enrolled during active infection, were followed longitudinally. The length of the CDR3 is 15 residues. Germline lookup yields CDR1 SGHTA and CDR2 FQGNSA. After removal of 5 bases from V and 4 bases from J, the junction contained 8 bases not matched to a gene. The chain uses TRBV7-2 and TRBJ2-3, with TRBD2 matching 8 bases. This sequence originates from a woman aged 40 to 49 with COVID-19, enrolled during active disease. What was sequenced was peripheral blood. In DNA form, the CDR3 reads TGTGCCAGCAGCCCGACCGGGACTAGGGCAGATACGCAGTATTTT. Translated: CASSPTGTRADTQYF.